This T cell receptor beta chain originates from a study of OX40 agonist ivuxolimab in advanced cancers. The data were produced by immunoSEQ multiplex PCR, yet TCRdb's version contains in-frame clones alone and is incomplete. Of about 45,000 clones detected, around 90% appear once; the ten largest clones hold around 31%. Trimming pared 4 bases from V and 7 bases from J, leaving 23 bases between. The germline V gene has CDR1 MGHRA and CDR2 YSYEKL. This CDR3 comprises 16 residues. The sequenced sample was CD4+ or CD8+ T cells sorted from blood, obtained in a trial of the OX40 agonist ivuxolimab. The TCR originated in an adult with an advanced solid tumor such as melanoma, head and neck, liver or kidney cancer. The rearrangement uses TRBV4-1 and TRBJ2-7; D possibly corresponds to TRBD1 (6 bases). The CDR3 region is CASSLQAGTPTMEQYF. The CDR3 DNA follows: TGCGCCAGCAGCCTACAAGCCGGGACACCTACAATGGAGCAGTACTTC.